This entry features one TCR beta chain sequence. TCRdb's copy holds only in-frame clones and misses some; the assay was immunoSEQ multiplex PCR. The sample has approximately 150,000 clones, less than 90% seen once. These data originate in a study of lymphopenia after photon versus proton radiotherapy. There are 17 residues in the CDR3. V lost 1 base and J 6 bases, leaving 22 bases between the germline ends. The germline CDR1 and CDR2 sequences are SGHNT and YYREEE (reference sequence). The sequence was obtained from a man aged 50-59 years with gastric cancer. The J gene is TRBJ1-2, the V gene TRBV5-4, with a tentative D call TRBD1 (6 bases). Sequencing was performed on peripheral blood, taken from a patient treated with photon-based radiotherapy. CDR3 coding DNA: TGTGCCAGCAGCTTGTTGGCCCTTCGGGCAGGGGATGATGGCTACACCTTC. Protein product: CASSLLALRAGDDGYTF.